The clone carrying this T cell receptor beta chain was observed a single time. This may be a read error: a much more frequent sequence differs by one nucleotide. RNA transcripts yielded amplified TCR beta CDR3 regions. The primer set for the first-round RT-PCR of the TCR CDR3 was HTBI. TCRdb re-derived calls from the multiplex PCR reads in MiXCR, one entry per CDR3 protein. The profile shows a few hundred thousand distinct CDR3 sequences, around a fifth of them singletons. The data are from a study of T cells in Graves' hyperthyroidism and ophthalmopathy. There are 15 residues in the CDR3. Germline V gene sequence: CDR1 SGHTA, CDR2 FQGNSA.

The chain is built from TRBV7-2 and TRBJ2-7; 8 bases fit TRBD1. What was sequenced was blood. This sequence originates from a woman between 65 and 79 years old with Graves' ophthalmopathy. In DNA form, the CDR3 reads TGTGCCAGCAGCCTAGTACAGGGGGGCCCCTACGGGCAGTACTTC. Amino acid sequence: CASSLVQGGPYGQYF.